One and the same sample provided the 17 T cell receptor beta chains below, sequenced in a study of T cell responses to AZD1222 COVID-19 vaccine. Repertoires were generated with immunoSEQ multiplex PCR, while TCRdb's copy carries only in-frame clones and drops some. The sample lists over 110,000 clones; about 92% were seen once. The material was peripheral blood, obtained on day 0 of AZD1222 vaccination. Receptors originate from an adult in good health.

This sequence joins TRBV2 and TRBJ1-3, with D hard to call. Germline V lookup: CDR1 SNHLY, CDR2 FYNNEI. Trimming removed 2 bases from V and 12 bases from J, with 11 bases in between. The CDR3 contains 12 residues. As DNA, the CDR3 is TGTGCCAGCAGTGAATACTCCTTAGTCATATATTTT. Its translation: CASSEYSLVIYF.

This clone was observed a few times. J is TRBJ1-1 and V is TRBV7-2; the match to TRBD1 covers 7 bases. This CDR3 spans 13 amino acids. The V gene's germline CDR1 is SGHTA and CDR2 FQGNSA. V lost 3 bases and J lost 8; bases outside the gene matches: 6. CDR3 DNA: TGTGCCAGCAGCTTGACAGGGTCCTACGAAGCTTTCTTT. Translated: CASSLTGSYEAFF.

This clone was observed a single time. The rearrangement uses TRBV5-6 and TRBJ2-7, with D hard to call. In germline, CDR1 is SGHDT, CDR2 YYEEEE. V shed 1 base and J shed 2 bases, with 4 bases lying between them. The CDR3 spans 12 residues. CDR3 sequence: CASSLFAYEQYF. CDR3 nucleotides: TGTGCCAGCAGCTTGTTCGCCTACGAGCAGTACTTC.

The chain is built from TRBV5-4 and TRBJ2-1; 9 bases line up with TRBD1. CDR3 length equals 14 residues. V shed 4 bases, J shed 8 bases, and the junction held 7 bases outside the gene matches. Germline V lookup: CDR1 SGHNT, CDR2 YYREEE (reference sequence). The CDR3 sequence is CASSVWTGEDEQFF. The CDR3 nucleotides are TGTGCCAGCAGCGTCTGGACAGGGGAGGATGAGCAGTTCTTC.

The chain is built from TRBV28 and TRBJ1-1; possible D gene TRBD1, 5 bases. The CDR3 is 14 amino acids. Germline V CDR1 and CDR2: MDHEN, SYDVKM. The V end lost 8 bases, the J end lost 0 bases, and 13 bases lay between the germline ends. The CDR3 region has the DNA TGTGCCAGCTCCCCGGGGCAATTGAACACTGAAGCTTTCTTT. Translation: CASSPGQLNTEAFF.

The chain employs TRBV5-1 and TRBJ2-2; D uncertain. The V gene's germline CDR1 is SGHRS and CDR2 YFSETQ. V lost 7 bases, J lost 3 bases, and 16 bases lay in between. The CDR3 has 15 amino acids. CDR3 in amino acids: CASRELIQHTGELFF. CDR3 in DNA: TGCGCCAGCCGCGAATTGATACAGCACACCGGGGAGCTGTTTTTT.

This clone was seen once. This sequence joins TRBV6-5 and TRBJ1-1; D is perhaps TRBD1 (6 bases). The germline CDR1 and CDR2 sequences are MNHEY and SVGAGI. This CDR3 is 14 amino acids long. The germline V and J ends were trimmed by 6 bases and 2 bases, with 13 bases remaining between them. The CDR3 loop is CASRMAGGNTEAFF. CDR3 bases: TGTGCCAGCAGAATGGCGGGGGGCAACACTGAAGCTTTCTTT.

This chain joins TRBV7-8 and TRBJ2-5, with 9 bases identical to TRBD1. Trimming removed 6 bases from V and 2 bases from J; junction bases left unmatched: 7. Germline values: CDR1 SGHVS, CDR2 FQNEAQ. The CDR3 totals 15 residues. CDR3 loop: CASRQTGTGQETQYF. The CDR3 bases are TGTGCCAGCAGACAAACCGGGACAGGGCAAGAGACCCAGTACTTC. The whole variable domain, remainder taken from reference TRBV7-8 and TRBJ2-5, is GAGVSQSPRYKVAKRGQDVALRCDPISGHVSLFWYQQALGQGPEFLTYFQNEAQLDKSGLPSDRFFAERPEGSVSTLKIQRTQQEDSAVYLCASRQTGTGQETQYFGPGTRLLVL.

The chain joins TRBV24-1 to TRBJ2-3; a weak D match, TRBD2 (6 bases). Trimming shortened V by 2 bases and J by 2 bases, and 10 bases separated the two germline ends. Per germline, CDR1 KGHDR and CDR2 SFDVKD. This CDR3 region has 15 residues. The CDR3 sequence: CATSDSGGLTDTQYF. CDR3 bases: TGTGCCACCAGTGATTCCGGGGGACTCACAGATACGCAGTATTTT.

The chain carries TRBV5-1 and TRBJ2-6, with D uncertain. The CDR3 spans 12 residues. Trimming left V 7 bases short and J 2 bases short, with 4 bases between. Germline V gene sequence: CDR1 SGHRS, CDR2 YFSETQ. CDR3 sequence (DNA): TGCGCCAGCCGGGCTGGGGCCAACGTCCTGACTTTC. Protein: CASRAGANVLTF.

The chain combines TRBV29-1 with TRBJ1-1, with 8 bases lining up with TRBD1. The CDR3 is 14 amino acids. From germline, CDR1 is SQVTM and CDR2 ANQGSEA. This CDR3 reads CSHGQGLMNTEAFF. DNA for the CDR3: TGCAGTCACGGACAGGGCCTCATGAACACTGAAGCTTTCTTT.

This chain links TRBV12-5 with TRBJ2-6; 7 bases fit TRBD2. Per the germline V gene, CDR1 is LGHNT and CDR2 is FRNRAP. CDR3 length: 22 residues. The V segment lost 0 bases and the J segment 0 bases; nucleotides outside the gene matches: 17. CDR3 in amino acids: CASGLVPFLRTGGSSGANVLTF. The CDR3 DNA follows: TGTGCTAGTGGTTTGGTACCGTTCCTCAGGACGGGGGGTAGCTCTGGGGCCAACGTCCTGACTTTC.

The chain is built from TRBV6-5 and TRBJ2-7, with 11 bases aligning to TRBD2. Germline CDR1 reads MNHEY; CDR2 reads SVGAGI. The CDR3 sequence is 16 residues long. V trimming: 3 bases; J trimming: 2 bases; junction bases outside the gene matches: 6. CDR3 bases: TGTGCCAGCAGTTATCAGACTAGCGGGGTCCCCTACGAGCAGTACTTC. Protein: CASSYQTSGVPYEQYF.

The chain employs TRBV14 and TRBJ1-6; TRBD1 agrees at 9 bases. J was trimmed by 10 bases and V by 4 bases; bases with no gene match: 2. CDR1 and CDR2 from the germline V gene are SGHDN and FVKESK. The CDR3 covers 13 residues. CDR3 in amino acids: CASSPGQGSPLHF. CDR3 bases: TGTGCCAGCAGCCCGGGACAGGGATCACCCCTCCACTTT.

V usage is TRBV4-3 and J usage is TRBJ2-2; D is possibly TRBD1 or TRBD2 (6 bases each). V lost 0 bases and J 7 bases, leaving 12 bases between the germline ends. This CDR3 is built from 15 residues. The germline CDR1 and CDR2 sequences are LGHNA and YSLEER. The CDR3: CASSQETGAGGELFF. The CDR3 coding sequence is TGCGCCAGCAGCCAAGAAACGGGGGCGGGCGGGGAGCTGTTTTTT.

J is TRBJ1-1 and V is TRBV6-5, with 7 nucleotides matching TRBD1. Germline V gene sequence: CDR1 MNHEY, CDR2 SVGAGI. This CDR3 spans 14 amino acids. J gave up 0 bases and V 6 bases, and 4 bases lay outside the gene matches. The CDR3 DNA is TGTGCCAGCAGGCTCGACAGGGTGAACACTGAAGCTTTCTTT. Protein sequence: CASRLDRVNTEAFF.

CDR3: CASKLGGTLSYEQYF. The CDR3 DNA reads TGTGCCAGCAAATTGGGCGGGACTCTTTCCTACGAGCAGTACTTC. The genes are TRBV6-5 and TRBJ2-7; maybe TRBD2 (6 bases). The CDR3 spans 15 residues. With 7 bases removed from V and 1 base from J, the gap between germline ends came to 17 bases. Germline V gene data show CDR1 as MNHEY and CDR2 as SVGAGI.